This note documents a single T cell receptor beta chain sequence. Here immunoSEQ multiplex PCR was the method, and the copy in TCRdb shows in-frame clones only, minus some. The repertoire includes 130,000 to 150,000 clones, about nine tenths of them detected once, and approximately 40% sits in the top ten. This sample stems from a study of blood T cell repertoires in COVID-19. Study-wide background: PBMCs, B-cell-depleted T cells, or T cells provided the cDNA or gDNA that made up the material.

The specimen was peripheral blood. The source of this sequence is a man aged 50-60 years who had recovered from COVID-19.

The CDR3 reads CASSIWDSKWNGYTF. Here the CDR3 DNA reads TGCGCCAGCAGCATTTGGGACAGCAAATGGAATGGCTACACCTTC. The chain combines TRBV5-1 with TRBJ1-2; 7 bases align to TRBD1. CDR3 size: 15 residues. The germline V gene has CDR1 SGHRS and CDR2 YFSETQ. Trimming took 4 bases from V and 6 from J; bases not matched to a gene: 12.